The 5 T cell receptor beta chains given below trace back to one sample, sequenced in a study of blood T cell repertoires in COVID-19. Method: immunoSEQ multiplex PCR; TCRdb's copy keeps in-frame clones and lacks some. The top ten clones hold approximately 11% of a sample with roughly 260,000 clones, around nine tenths of them seen once. Sequencing was performed on peripheral blood. Every receptor here comes from a woman under 40 with COVID-19, enrolled during active disease.

The gene calls are TRBV2 and TRBJ1-2; 8 positions match TRBD1. The CDR3 covers 14 residues. The V gene's germline CDR1 is SNHLY and CDR2 FYNNEI. Trimming at V came to 3 bases and at J to 8 bases, leaving 8 bases not matched to a gene. CDR3 protein: CASSDRTGYGGYTF. The CDR3 DNA is TGTGCCAGCAGTGACAGGACAGGGTACGGAGGCTACACCTTC.

This clone has a handful of counts. The gene calls are TRBV3-1 (or the pseudogene TRBV3-2) and TRBJ1-2; no firm D call. The CDR3 is 15 residues long. The germline CDR1 and CDR2 sequences are LGHDT and YNNKEL (reference sequence). V was cut by 0 bases and J by 4 bases, with 12 bases left in between. CDR3 sequence: CASSQDSAGRYGYTF. CDR3 coding DNA: TGTGCCAGCAGCCAAGATTCGGCAGGCCGCTATGGCTACACCTTC.

V usage is TRBV3-1 (or the pseudogene TRBV3-2) and J usage is TRBJ1-6, with TRBD1 matching over 7 bases. The J segment lost 7 bases and the V segment lost 2 bases, leaving 2 bases of the junction unmatched. The CDR3 sequence is 14 residues long. Germline V gene sequence: CDR1 LGHDT, CDR2 YNNKEL (reference sequence). The CDR3 nucleotides are TGTGCCAGCAGCCAACTACAGGGGAATTCACCCCTCCACTTT. It yields the protein CASSQLQGNSPLHF.

A note on this clone: The sample has other DNA sequences that encode this CDR3 too. The CDR3: CASRSGERAGELFF. In nucleotides, the CDR3 is TGTGCCAGCAGATCGGGGGAGCGCGCCGGGGAGCTGTTTTTT. This chain joins TRBV2 and TRBJ2-2, with D maybe TRBD2 (6 bases). V lost 6 bases, J lost 6 bases, and 14 bases lay in between. This CDR3 spans 14 amino acids. CDR1 and CDR2 (germline): SNHLY, FYNNEI. Full variable domain (rest looked up from reference TRBV2 and TRBJ2-2): EPEVTQTPSHQVTQMGQEVILRCVPISNHLYFYWYRQILGQKVEFLVSFYNNEISEKSEIFDDQFSVERPDGSNFTLKIRSTKLEDSAMYFCASRSGERAGELFFGEGSRLTVL.

Here the CDR3 reads CASSWTGDNQPQHF. The CDR3 DNA reads TGTGCCAGCAGTTGGACAGGGGACAATCAGCCCCAGCATTTT. The genes are TRBV6-5 and TRBJ1-5, with 9 bases aligning to TRBD1. The CDR3 sequence is 14 residues long. V lost 4 bases and J lost 3; bases outside the gene matches: 1. Germline-derived CDR1 and CDR2 are MNHEY and SVGAGI.